This TCR beta chain emerged from a study of blood T cell repertoires in COVID-19. The overall study: Samples came from the United States, Italy and Spain, spanning acute and convalescent COVID-19.

The table lists this clone with a count of one. The CDR3 has 14 amino acids. The germline V gene encodes CDR1 SGHRS and CDR2 YFSETQ. The germline V and J ends were trimmed by 6 bases and 0 bases, with 12 bases remaining between them. In the original processing: Estimation of nucleated cell counts was performed using reference gene primer amplification. The data were produced by immunoSEQ multiplex PCR, yet TCRdb's version contains in-frame clones alone and is incomplete. V and J calls and clone size are as listed in that table; D and trimming were resolved from the DNA. This sample yields 250,000 to 300,000 clones, of which around three quarters are seen a single time; around 3.4% belongs to the top ten.

What was sequenced was peripheral blood. The chain recombines TRBV5-1 with TRBJ1-2; perhaps TRBD1 as D (6 bases). The receptor was isolated from a woman older than 75 with acute or convalescent COVID-19. CDR3 DNA sequence: TGCGCCAGCATGGGGGACACCACTAACTATGGCTACACCTTC. This gives the protein CASMGDTTNYGYTF.